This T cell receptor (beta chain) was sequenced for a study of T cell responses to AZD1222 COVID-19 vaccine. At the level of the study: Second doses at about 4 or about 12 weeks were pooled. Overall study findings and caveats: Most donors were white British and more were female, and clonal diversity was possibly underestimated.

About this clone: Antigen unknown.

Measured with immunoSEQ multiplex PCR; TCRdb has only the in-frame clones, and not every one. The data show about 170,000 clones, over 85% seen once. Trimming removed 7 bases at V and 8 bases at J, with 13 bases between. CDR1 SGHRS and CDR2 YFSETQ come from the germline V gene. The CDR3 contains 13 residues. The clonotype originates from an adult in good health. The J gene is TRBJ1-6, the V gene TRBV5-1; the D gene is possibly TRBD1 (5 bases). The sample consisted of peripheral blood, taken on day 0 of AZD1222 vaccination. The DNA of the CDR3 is TGCGCCAGCCAAGACAGCGCAGATTCACCCCTCCACTTT. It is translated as CASQDSADSPLHF.